A single sample gave rise to the 20 T cell receptor beta chains below, sequenced in a study of blood T cell repertoires in COVID-19. The table came from immunoSEQ multiplex PCR; TCRdb's copy has only in-frame clones and leaves some out. The sample consists of 60,000 or so clones, more than 80% of them appearing once. Sequenced material: peripheral blood. Source of these receptors: a human donor with active COVID-19. The donor label of this sample is uncertain.

This rearrangement joins TRBV4-3 to TRBJ1-4, with D possibly matching TRBD1 (6 bases). The CDR3 consists of 18 residues. Trimming pared 1 base from V and 5 bases from J, leaving 20 bases between. The germline CDR1 and CDR2 sequences are LGHNA and YSLEER. The CDR3: CASSQASPGARGNEKLFF. Written as DNA, the CDR3 is TGCGCCAGCAGCCAAGCCTCCCCAGGGGCGAGGGGCAATGAAAAACTGTTTTTT.

The chain combines TRBV6-2 or TRBV6-3 with TRBJ2-7; D gene uncertain. The germline CDR1 and CDR2 sequences are MNHEY and SVGEGT. The CDR3 contains 13 residues. V was clipped by 3 bases and J by 1 base, with 7 bases between them. Here the CDR3 reads CASSYSQSYEQYV. The CDR3 coding sequence is TGTGCCAGCAGTTATTCACAATCCTACGAGCAGTACGTC.

The chain combines TRBV3-1 (or the pseudogene TRBV3-2) with TRBJ2-7, with D tentatively TRBD1 (5 bases). Germline V CDR1 and CDR2: LGHDT, YNNKEL (reference sequence). V lost 0 bases and J lost 3, with 12 bases in between. CDR3 length: 15 amino acids. As DNA, the CDR3 is TGTGCCAGCAGCCAAGAAGGGGCAGGGCGCTACGAGCAGTACTTC. It translates to CASSQEGAGRYEQYF.

The rearrangement joins TRBV15 to TRBJ2-7, with a weak D call TRBD1 (6 bases). CDR1 is LNHNV and CDR2 is YYDKDF in the germline V gene (reference sequence). CDR3 size: 14 residues. V lost 3 bases and J 2 bases, leaving 11 bases between the germline ends. This CDR3 is CATSRLQGAYEQYF. As DNA, the CDR3 is TGTGCCACCAGCAGGTTACAGGGCGCCTACGAGCAGTACTTC.

This sequence joins TRBV9 and TRBJ1-1, with 10 positions matching TRBD1. Germline CDR1 is SGDLS and CDR2 is YYNGEE. The CDR3 sequence is 14 residues long. After removal of 2 bases from V and 4 bases from J, the junction contained 2 bases not matched to a gene. CDR3 sequence reads: CASSVGTGATEAFF. The CDR3 coding sequence is TGTGCCAGCAGCGTCGGGACAGGGGCCACTGAAGCTTTCTTT.

V and J are TRBV7-9 and TRBJ1-6; 8 nucleotides agree with TRBD1. Germline loops: CDR1 SEHNR, CDR2 FQNEAQ (reference sequence). The CDR3 runs 15 residues. J was trimmed by 9 bases and V by 5 bases; bases with no gene match: 9. CDR3 in amino acids: CASSIRTGRGSPLHF. Written as DNA, the CDR3 is TGTGCCAGCAGCATAAGGACAGGGAGAGGTTCACCCCTCCACTTT.

The chain recombines TRBV7-9 with TRBJ2-2, with TRBD1 as a possible D gene (6 bases). Trimming took 3 bases from V and 6 from J, leaving 8 bases between them. This CDR3 spans 13 amino acids. The germline V gene has CDR1 SEHNR and CDR2 FQNEAQ (reference sequence). Written as DNA, the CDR3 is TGTGCCAGCAGCTTCGGGACACCCGGGGAGCTGTTTTTT. It translates to CASSFGTPGELFF.

This clone was observed a single time. The chain is built from TRBV27 and TRBJ2-7; 8 nucleotides align to TRBD1. V trimming: 5 bases; J trimming: 0 bases; junction bases outside the gene matches: 6. The CDR3 covers 15 residues. Germline lookup yields CDR1 MNHEY and CDR2 SMNVEV (reference sequence). CDR3 DNA: TGTGCCAGCAGTACGGTCGGACAGGGCTCCTACGAGCAGTACTTC. It is translated as CASSTVGQGSYEQYF.

CDR3 loop: CASSKWAGQGYEQYV. CDR3 DNA: TGTGCCAGCAGCAAATGGGCGGGACAGGGGTATGAGCAGTACGTC. The chain joins TRBV21-1 to TRBJ2-7; TRBD1 is the table's D call and was not checked against the DNA. TRBV21-1 is labeled a pseudogene. CDR3 length equals 15 residues.

V usage is TRBV5-4 and J usage is TRBJ2-7, with D perhaps TRBD2 (6 bases). Looked up from germline, CDR1 is SGHNT and CDR2 is YYREEE (reference sequence). V lost 0 bases, J lost 2 bases, and 15 bases lay in between. The CDR3 loop spans 16 amino acids. CDR3: CASSLVGGLAPYEQYF. The CDR3 nucleotides are TGTGCCAGCAGCTTGGTCGGGGGTCTTGCGCCCTACGAGCAGTACTTC.

J is TRBJ1-1 and V is TRBV6-5; perhaps TRBD1 as D (5 bases). This CDR3 is built from 15 residues. Per the germline V gene, CDR1 is MNHEY and CDR2 is SVGAGI. The V end lost 2 bases, the J end lost 5 bases, and 15 bases lay between the germline ends. CDR3 sequence (DNA): TGTGCCAGCAGTTACGGATCTGCAGGGCGTACTGAAGCTTTCTTT. Protein sequence: CASSYGSAGRTEAFF.

The chain uses TRBV7-2 and TRBJ2-7, with a tentative D call TRBD2 (6 bases). The germline CDR1 and CDR2 sequences are SGHTA and FQGNSA. The CDR3 has 15 residues. The germline V and J ends were trimmed by 6 bases and 7 bases, with 22 bases remaining between them. CDR3 loop: CASRTGRGTLREQYF. CDR3 in DNA: TGTGCCAGCAGAACCGGCCGGGGGACTCTTAGGGAGCAGTACTTC.

The V and J genes are TRBV2 and TRBJ2-2, with 9 bases matching TRBD1. The V segment lost 6 bases and the J segment 5 bases; nucleotides outside the gene matches: 1. Germline lookup yields CDR1 SNHLY and CDR2 FYNNEI. The CDR3 totals 13 residues. CDR3 bases: TGTGCCAGCAGCGACAGGGGGACCGGGGAGCTGTTTTTT. Translation: CASSDRGTGELFF.

The J gene is TRBJ1-6, the V gene TRBV18; 8 nucleotides agree with TRBD1. V lost 3 bases, J lost 10 bases, and 5 bases stayed unmatched. The CDR3 totals 14 residues. Germline CDR1 reads KGHSH; CDR2 reads LQKENI. The CDR3 DNA reads TGTGCCAGCTCACCGGACAGGGACGGCTCACCCCTCCACTTT. Translating it yields CASSPDRDGSPLHF.

J is TRBJ2-1 and V is TRBV7-3, with D perhaps TRBD2 (5 bases). The germline V gene encodes CDR1 SGHTA and CDR2 FQGTGA. This CDR3 has 16 residues. V was pared by 3 bases and J by 4 bases, with 16 bases between. The CDR3 reads CASSFIAPTGYNEQFF. The CDR3 nucleotides are TGTGCCAGCAGCTTCATCGCCCCGACGGGATACAATGAGCAGTTCTTC.

The rearrangement links TRBV25-1 to TRBJ1-2; 7 nucleotides line up with TRBD1. This CDR3 spans 15 amino acids. Trimming removed 3 bases from V and 7 bases from J; junction bases left unmatched: 11. Germline CDR1 is MGHDK and CDR2 is SYGVNS. CDR3 amino acids: CASSDLTKGAGGYTF. Written as DNA, the CDR3 is TGTGCCAGCAGTGATTTAACCAAGGGGGCTGGTGGCTACACCTTC.

The chain recombines TRBV6-5 with TRBJ1-6, with D unclear. Germline V lookup: CDR1 MNHEY, CDR2 SVGAGI. V was cut by 6 bases and J by 4 bases, with 10 bases left in between. The CDR3 sequence is 14 residues long. The CDR3 reads CASRSGLYNSPLHF. For the CDR3, the DNA is TGTGCCAGCAGGTCGGGTCTTTATAATTCACCCCTCCACTTT.

The rearrangement uses TRBV5-4 and TRBJ2-7; 8 positions match TRBD1. The CDR3 contains 14 residues. J gave up 1 base and V 4 bases, and 4 bases lay outside the gene matches. The germline V gene encodes CDR1 SGHNT and CDR2 YYREEE (reference sequence). The CDR3 sequence: CASSRGTGSYEQYF. As DNA, the CDR3 is TGTGCCAGCAGCCGCGGGACAGGATCCTACGAGCAGTACTTC.

The chain recombines TRBV19 with TRBJ2-1; 8 bases map to TRBD1. Unmatched junction bases numbered 7, after V lost 6 bases and J lost 9 bases. Germline values: CDR1 LNHDA, CDR2 SQIVND (reference sequence). The CDR3 length is 13 residues. CDR3 loop: CASRTDRVGEQFF. CDR3 nucleotide sequence: TGTGCCAGTAGAACGGACAGGGTGGGTGAGCAGTTCTTC.

This chain uses TRBV30 with TRBJ1-1; D is perhaps TRBD1 (6 bases). The CDR3 runs to 13 residues. Trimming took off 5 bases at V and 5 bases at J, with 15 bases between the two ends. CDR1 and CDR2 (germline): GTSNPN, SVGIG (reference sequence). CDR3 amino acids: CAWHNRGGTEAFF. The CDR3 nucleotides read TGTGCCTGGCATAATAGGGGGGGGACTGAAGCTTTCTTT.